The present entry profiles one T cell receptor beta chain with its context. Its antigen is as yet unknown. These data come from a study of T cells in narcolepsy. Across the study: Donors had narcolepsy type 1 or type 2, or were healthy controls.

Study-wide findings and caveats: Blood of same and different patients, but not healthy controls, reportedly held recurring autoreactive clonotypes. Same-patient CSF and blood CD4+ T cell clonotypes included HCRT-specific and TRIB2-specific autoreactive ones. No autoreactive T cell clone sequences appeared in some memory CD4+ repertoires.

The CDR3 runs to 13 residues. Germline V gene sequence: CDR1 SNHLY, CDR2 FYNNEI. V was pared by 7 bases and J by 1 base, with 10 bases between. TCRdb's table, derived via immunoSEQ multiplex PCR, lists solely in-frame clones and lacks some. Among 32,000 or so clones listed, about four fifths were seen once. This receptor was identified in a human donor with narcolepsy. The sequenced sample was CD45RA- memory CD4+ T cells from PBMCs. The rearrangement joins TRBV2 to TRBJ1-1; D is possibly TRBD1 (5 bases). The CDR3 DNA reads TGTGCCAGCATGGGGGATAGGAACACTGAAGCTTTCTTT. Its translation: CASMGDRNTEAFF. Full variable domain (rest looked up from reference TRBV2 and TRBJ1-1): EPEVTQTPSHQVTQMGQEVILRCVPISNHLYFYWYRQILGQKVEFLVSFYNNEISEKSEIFDDQFSVERPDGSNFTLKIRSTKLEDSAMYFCASMGDRNTEAFFGQGTRLTVV.